This T cell receptor (beta chain) was found in a study of T cell responses to AZD1222 COVID-19 vaccine. Method: immunoSEQ multiplex PCR; TCRdb's copy keeps in-frame clones and lacks some. The table has 170,000 or so clones, over 80% seen once. The CDR3 totals 12 residues. The chain employs TRBV21-1 and TRBJ1-5. TRBV21-1 is an annotated pseudogene. The receptor was derived from an adult who received the MenACWY meningococcal vaccine as a control. Material: peripheral blood, obtained 28 days after the second dose of the MenACWY control vaccine. The CDR3 DNA is TGTGCCAGCAGAGATAGCAATCAGCCCCAGCATTTT. Encoded protein: CASRDSNQPQHF.